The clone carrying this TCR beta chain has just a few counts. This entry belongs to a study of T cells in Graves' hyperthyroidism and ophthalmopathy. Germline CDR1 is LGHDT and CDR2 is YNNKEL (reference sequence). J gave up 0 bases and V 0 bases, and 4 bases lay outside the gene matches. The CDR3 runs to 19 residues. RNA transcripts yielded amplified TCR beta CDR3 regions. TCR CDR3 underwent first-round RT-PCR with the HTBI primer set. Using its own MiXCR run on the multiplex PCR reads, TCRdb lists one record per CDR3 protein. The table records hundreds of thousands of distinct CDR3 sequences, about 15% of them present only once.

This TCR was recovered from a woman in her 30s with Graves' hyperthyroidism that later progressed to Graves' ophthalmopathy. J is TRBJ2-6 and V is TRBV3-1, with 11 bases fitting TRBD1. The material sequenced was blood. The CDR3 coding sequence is TGTGCCAGCAGCCAAGAGGGGACAGGGGGAAGCTCTGGGGCCAACGTCCTGACTTTC. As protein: CASSQEGTGGSSGANVLTF.